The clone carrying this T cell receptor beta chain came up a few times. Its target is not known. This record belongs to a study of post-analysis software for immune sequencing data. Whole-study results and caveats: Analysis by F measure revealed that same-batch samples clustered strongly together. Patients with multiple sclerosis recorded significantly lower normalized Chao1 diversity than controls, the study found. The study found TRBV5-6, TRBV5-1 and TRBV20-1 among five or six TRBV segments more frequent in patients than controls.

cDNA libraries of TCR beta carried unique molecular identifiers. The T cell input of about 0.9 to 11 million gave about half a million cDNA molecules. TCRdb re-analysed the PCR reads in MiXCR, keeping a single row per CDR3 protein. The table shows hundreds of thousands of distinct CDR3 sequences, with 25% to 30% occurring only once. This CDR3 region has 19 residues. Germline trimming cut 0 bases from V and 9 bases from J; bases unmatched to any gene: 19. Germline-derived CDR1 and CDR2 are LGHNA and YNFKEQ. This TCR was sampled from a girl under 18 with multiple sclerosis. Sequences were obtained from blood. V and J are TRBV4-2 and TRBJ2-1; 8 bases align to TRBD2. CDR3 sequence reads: CASSQDRGASGLSRGEQFF. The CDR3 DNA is TGTGCCAGCAGCCAAGATCGTGGAGCTAGCGGGCTATCCAGGGGTGAGCAGTTCTTC.